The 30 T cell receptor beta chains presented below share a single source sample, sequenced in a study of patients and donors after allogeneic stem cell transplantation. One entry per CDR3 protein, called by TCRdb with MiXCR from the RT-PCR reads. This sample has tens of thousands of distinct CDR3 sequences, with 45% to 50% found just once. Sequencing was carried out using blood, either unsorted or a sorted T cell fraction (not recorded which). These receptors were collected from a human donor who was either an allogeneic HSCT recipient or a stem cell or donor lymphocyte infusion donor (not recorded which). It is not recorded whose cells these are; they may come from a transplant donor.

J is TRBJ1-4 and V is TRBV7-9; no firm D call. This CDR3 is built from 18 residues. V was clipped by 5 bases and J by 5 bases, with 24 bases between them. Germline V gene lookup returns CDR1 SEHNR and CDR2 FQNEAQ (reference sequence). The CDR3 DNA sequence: TGTGCCAGCAGCCAGCGGGCCCTACCCCTCTCCACAAATGAAAAACTGTTTTTT. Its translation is CASSQRALPLSTNEKLFF.

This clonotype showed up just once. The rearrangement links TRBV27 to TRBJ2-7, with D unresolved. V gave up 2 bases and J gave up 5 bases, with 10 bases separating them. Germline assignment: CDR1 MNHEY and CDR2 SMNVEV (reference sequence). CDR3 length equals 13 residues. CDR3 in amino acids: CASSLIGSNEQYF. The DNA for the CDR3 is TGTGCCAGCAGTTTAATAGGGTCAAACGAGCAGTACTTC.

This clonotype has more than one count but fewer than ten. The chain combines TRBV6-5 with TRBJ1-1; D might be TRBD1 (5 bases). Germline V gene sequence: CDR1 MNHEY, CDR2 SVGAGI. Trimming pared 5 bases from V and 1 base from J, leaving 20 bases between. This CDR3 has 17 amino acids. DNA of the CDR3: TGTGCCAGCAGTCAACCCCTCACGGGGCTGAGGAACACTGAAGCTTTCTTT. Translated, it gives CASSQPLTGLRNTEAFF.

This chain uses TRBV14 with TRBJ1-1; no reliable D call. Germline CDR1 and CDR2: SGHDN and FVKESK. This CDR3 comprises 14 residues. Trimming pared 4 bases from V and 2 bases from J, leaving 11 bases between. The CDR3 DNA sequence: TGTGCCAGCAGCCTCAGGAAGGACAACACTGAAGCTTTCTTT. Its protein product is CASSLRKDNTEAFF.

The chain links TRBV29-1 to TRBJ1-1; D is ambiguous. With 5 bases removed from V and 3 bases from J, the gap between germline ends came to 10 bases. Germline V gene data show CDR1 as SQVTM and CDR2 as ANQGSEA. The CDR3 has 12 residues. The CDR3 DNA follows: TGCAGCGTTCGGGTGGAGGACACTGAAGCTTTCTTT. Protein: CSVRVEDTEAFF.

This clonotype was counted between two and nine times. DNA of the CDR3: TGTGCCAGCAGCTTGTACACAGCACCTAATCAGCCCCAGCATTTT. Amino acid sequence: CASSLYTAPNQPQHF. V usage is TRBV5-5 and J usage is TRBJ1-5, with no clear D. Trimming pared 1 base from V and 4 bases from J, leaving 12 bases between. The CDR3 runs 15 residues. Germline CDR1 reads SGHKS; CDR2 reads YYEKEE (reference sequence).

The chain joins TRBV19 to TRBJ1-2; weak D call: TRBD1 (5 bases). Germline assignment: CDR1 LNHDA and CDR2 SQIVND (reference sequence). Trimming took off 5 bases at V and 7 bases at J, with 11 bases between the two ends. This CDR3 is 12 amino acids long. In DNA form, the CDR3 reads TGTGCCAGTAGTTCAGGGCGGGCTGGCTACACCTTC. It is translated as CASSSGRAGYTF.

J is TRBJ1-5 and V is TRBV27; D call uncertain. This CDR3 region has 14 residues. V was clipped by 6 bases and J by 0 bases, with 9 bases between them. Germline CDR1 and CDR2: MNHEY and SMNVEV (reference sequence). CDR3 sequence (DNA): TGTGCCAGCAGGGCCCTCGATAGCAATCAGCCCCAGCATTTT. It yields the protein CASRALDSNQPQHF.

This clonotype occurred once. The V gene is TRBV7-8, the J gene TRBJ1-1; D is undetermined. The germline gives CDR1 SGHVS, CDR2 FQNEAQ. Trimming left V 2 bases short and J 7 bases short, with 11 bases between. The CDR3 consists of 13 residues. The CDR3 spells CASSLSGVGEAFF. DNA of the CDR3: TGTGCCAGCAGCTTATCTGGGGTCGGTGAAGCTTTCTTT.

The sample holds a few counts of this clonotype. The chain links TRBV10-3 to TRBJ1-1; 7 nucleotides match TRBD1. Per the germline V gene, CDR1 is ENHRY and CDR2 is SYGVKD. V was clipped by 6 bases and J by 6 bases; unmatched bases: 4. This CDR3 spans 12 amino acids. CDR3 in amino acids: CAISGQASEAFF. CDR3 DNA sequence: TGTGCCATCAGCGGACAGGCCTCTGAAGCTTTCTTT.

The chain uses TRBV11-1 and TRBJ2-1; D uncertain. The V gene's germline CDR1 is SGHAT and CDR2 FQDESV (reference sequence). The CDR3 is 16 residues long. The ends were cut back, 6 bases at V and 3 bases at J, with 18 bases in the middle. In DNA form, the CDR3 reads TGTGCCAGCAGACGATCTGGACCCGCCCGCTACAATGAGCAGTTCTTC. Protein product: CASRRSGPARYNEQFF. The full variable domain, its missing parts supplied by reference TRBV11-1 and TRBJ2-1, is EAEVAQSPRYKITEKSQAVAFWCDPISGHATLYWYRQILGQGPELLVQFQDESVVDDSQLPKDRFSAERLKGVDSTLKIQPAELGDSAMYLCASRRSGPARYNEQFFGPGTRLTVL.

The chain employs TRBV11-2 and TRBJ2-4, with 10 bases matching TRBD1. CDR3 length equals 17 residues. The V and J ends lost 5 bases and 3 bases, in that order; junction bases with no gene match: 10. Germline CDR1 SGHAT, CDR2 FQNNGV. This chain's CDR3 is CASSQHPGQGNKNIQYF. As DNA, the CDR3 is TGTGCCAGCAGCCAACACCCGGGACAGGGGAACAAAAACATTCAGTACTTC.

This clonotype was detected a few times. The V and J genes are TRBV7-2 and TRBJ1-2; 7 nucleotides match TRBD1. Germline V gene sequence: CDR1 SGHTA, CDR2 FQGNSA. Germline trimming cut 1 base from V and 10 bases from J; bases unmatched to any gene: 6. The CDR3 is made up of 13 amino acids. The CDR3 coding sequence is TGTGCCAGCAGCTTAGGGGGGGACAGTCCCTACACCTTC. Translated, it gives CASSLGGDSPYTF.

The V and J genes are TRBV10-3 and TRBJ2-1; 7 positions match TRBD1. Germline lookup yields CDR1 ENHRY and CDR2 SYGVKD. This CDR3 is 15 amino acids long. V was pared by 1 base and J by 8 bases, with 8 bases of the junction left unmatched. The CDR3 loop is CAISEWAGGSDEQFF. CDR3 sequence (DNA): TGTGCCATCAGTGAGTGGGCAGGGGGTAGTGATGAGCAGTTCTTC.

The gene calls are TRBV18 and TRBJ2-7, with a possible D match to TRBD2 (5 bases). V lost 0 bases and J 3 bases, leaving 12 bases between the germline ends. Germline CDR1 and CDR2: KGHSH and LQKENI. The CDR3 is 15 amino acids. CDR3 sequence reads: CASSPPEDNIYEQYF. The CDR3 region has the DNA TGTGCCAGCTCACCACCGGAGGATAACATCTACGAGCAGTACTTC.

The CDR3 loop is CASSQRRELNTEAFF. The CDR3 DNA reads as TGTGCCAGCAGTCAACGACGGGAGTTGAACACTGAAGCTTTCTTT. The chain links TRBV6-2 or TRBV6-3 to TRBJ1-1; D is ambiguous. Germline V lookup: CDR1 MNHEY, CDR2 SVGEGT. This CDR3 is 15 amino acids long. V lost 5 bases and J lost 0, with 13 bases in between.

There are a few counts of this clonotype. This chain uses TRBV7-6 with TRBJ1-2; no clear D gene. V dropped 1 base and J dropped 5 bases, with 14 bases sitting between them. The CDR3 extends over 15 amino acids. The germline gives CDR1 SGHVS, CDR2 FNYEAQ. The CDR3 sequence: CASSLEDARPYGYTF. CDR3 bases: TGTGCCAGCAGCTTAGAGGATGCACGGCCATATGGCTACACCTTC.

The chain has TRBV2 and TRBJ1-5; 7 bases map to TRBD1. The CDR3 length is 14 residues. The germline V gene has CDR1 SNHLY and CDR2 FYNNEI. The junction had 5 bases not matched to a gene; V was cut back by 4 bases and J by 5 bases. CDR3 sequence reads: CASSGQGSDQPQHF. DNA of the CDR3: TGTGCCAGCAGTGGACAGGGCTCCGATCAGCCCCAGCATTTT.

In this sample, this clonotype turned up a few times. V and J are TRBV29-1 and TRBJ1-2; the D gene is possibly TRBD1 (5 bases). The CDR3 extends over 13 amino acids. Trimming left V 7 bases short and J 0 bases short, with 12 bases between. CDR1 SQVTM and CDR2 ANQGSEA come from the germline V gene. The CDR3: CSACRDPNYGYTF. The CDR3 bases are TGCAGCGCCTGCCGGGACCCTAACTATGGCTACACCTTC.

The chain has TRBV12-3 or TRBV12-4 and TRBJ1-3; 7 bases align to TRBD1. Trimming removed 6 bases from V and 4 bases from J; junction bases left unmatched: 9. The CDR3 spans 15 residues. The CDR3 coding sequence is TGTGCCAGCAGCTCGACAGGGCACCAGGGAAACACCATATATTTT. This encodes CASSSTGHQGNTIYF.

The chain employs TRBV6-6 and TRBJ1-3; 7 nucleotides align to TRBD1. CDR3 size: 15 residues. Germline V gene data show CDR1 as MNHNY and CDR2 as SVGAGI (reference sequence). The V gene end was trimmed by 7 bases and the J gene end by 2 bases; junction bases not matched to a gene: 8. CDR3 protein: CASTSGQVAGNTIYF. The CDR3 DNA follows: TGTGCCAGCACCTCCGGACAGGTAGCTGGAAACACCATATATTTT.

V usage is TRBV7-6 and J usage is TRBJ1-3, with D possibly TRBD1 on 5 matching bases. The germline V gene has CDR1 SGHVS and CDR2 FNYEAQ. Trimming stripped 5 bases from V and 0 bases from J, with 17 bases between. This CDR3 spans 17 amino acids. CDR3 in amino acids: CASSPFRGAGSGNTIYF. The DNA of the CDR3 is TGTGCCAGCAGCCCCTTTCGTGGGGCGGGCTCTGGAAACACCATATATTTT.

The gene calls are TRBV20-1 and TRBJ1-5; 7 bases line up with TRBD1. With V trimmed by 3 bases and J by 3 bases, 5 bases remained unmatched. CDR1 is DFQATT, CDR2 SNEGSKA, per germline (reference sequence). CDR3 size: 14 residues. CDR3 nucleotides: TGCAGTGCTAGCAAAGGGACAGTCAATCAGCCCCAGCATTTT. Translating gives CSASKGTVNQPQHF.

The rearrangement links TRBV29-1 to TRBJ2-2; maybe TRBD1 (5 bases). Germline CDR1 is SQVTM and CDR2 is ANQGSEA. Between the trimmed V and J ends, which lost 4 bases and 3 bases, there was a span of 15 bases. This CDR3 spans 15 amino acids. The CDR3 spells CSVVVRQGDTGELFF. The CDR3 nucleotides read TGCAGCGTTGTAGTGCGGCAGGGCGACACCGGGGAGCTGTTTTTT.

CDR3 nucleotides: TGCAGTGCTAGGGCGGGGCCCAGCGGAAAACTGTTTTTT. Translated, it gives CSARAGPSGKLFF. The J gene is TRBJ1-4, the V gene TRBV20-1, with D possibly being TRBD1 (5 bases). The V end lost 3 bases, the J end lost 10 bases, and 15 bases lay between the germline ends. CDR3 size: 13 residues. Germline V gene lookup returns CDR1 DFQATT and CDR2 SNEGSKA (reference sequence).

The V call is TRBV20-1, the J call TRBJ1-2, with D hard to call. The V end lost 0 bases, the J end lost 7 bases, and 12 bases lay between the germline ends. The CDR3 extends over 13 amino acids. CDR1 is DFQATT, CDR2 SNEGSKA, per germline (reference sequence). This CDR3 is CSARDSSSVGYTF. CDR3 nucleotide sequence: TGCAGTGCTAGAGATTCTTCCAGCGTTGGCTACACCTTC.

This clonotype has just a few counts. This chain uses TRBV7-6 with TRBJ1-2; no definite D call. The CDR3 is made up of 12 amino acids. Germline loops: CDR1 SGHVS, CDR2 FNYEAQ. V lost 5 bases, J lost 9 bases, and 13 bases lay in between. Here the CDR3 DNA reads TGTGCCAGCAGCCCCCCCGCAGATCGCTACACCTTC. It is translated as CASSPPADRYTF.

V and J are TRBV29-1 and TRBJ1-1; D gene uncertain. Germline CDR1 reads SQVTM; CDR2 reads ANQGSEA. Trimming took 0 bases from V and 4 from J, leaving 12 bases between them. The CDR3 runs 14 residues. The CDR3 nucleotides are TGCAGCGTTGAAGATGGGGTGTTAAGCACTGAAGCTTTCTTT. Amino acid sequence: CSVEDGVLSTEAFF.

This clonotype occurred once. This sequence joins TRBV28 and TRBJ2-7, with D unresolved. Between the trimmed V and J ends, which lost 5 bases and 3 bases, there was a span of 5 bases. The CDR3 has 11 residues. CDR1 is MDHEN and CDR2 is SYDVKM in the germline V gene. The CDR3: CASSRVYEQYF. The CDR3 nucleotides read TGTGCCAGCAGTCGGGTCTACGAGCAGTACTTC.

CDR3 in amino acids: CASSLAGVGQYF. For the CDR3, the DNA is TGTGCCAGCAGTCTAGCGGGAGTCGGCCAGTACTTC. This chain joins TRBV3-1 and TRBJ2-5; 10 bases line up with TRBD2. With V trimmed by 6 bases and J by 10 bases, 5 bases remained unmatched. The CDR3 sequence is 12 residues long. CDR1 is LGHDT, CDR2 YNNKEL, per germline (reference sequence).